These 23 T cell receptor beta chains were sequenced from one sample in a study of blood T cell repertoires in COVID-19. Produced via immunoSEQ multiplex PCR; TCRdb's table is partial and in-frame only. The sample includes 280,000 or so clones, under 90% of them seen just once. The sequenced sample consisted of PBMCs or T cells enriched from blood (not recorded which). These receptors were obtained from a woman between 50 and 59 years old who had been exposed to COVID-19.

V is TRBV7-9 and J is TRBJ2-1; no definite D call. V was trimmed by 0 bases and J by 8 bases, leaving 11 bases between them. Germline CDR1 reads SEHNR; CDR2 reads FQNEAQ (reference sequence). The CDR3 has 14 residues. CDR3 amino acids: CASSLANSNHEQFF. CDR3 nucleotides: TGTGCCAGCAGCTTAGCGAACTCTAACCATGAGCAGTTCTTC.

The J gene is TRBJ1-5, the V gene TRBV10-1, with a weak D call TRBD1 (6 bases). The CDR3 spans 14 residues. CDR1 is WNHNN and CDR2 is SYGVQD in the germline V gene (reference sequence). V was trimmed by 4 bases and J by 6 bases, leaving 13 bases between them. The CDR3, as DNA: TGCGCCAGCAGTGCAGGGGCGCGTGGTCAGCCCCAGCATTTT. Protein: CASSAGARGQPQHF.

This chain uses TRBV2 with TRBJ2-3; TRBD2 matches 10 bases. The CDR3 totals 16 residues. Germline V gene sequence: CDR1 SNHLY, CDR2 FYNNEI. Germline trimming cut 10 bases from V and 3 bases from J; bases unmatched to any gene: 13. The CDR3 reads CATEGLAGVGTDTQYF. CDR3 nucleotide sequence: TGTGCCACCGAAGGGCTAGCGGGGGTTGGTACAGATACGCAGTATTTT.

The chain recombines TRBV18 with TRBJ1-1, with TRBD1 matching over 7 bases. V trimming: 0 bases; J trimming: 6 bases; junction bases outside the gene matches: 1. The germline gives CDR1 KGHSH, CDR2 LQKENI. The CDR3 runs 13 residues. This CDR3 is CASSPPGTAEAFF. DNA for the CDR3: TGTGCCAGCTCACCACCCGGGACAGCTGAAGCTTTCTTT. The whole variable domain, filled in from reference TRBV18 and TRBJ1-1, reads NAGVMQNPRHLVRRRGQEARLRCSPMKGHSHVYWYRQLPEEGLKFMVYLQKENIIDESGMPKERFSAEFPKEGPSILRIQQVVRGDSAAYFCASSPPGTAEAFFGQGTRLTVV.

The chain combines TRBV3-1 (or the pseudogene TRBV3-2) with TRBJ1-5; a weak D match, TRBD1 (6 bases). This CDR3 comprises 16 residues. Germline CDR1 and CDR2: LGHDT and YNNKEL (reference sequence). V lost 1 base and J lost 6, with 16 bases in between. CDR3 in amino acids: CASSQGEGRGLQPQHF. DNA for the CDR3: TGTGCCAGCAGCCAAGGGGAGGGCCGGGGGCTTCAGCCCCAGCATTTT.

On this clone itself: This specimen includes other DNA sequences encoding the same CDR3. The CDR3 bases are TGTGCCAGCAGCCAAGCCAGGAACACTGAAGCTTTCTTT. Its protein product is CASSQARNTEAFF. J is TRBJ1-1 and V is TRBV3-1 (or the pseudogene TRBV3-2); D is unclear. Trimming stripped 1 base from V and 1 base from J, with 4 bases between. CDR3 size: 13 residues. From germline, CDR1 is LGHDT and CDR2 YNNKEL (reference sequence).

The rearrangement uses TRBV10-3 and TRBJ2-1; 9 bases line up with TRBD2. The junction had 14 bases not matched to a gene; V was cut back by 10 bases and J by 7 bases. Germline loops: CDR1 ENHRY, CDR2 SYGVKD. The CDR3 sequence is 15 residues long. The CDR3 sequence: CATYPRGGKGNEQFF. CDR3 nucleotides: TGTGCCACATACCCGCGGGGGGGCAAGGGGAATGAGCAGTTCTTC.

V usage is TRBV2 and J usage is TRBJ2-5, with 9 bases identical to TRBD1. Germline lookup yields CDR1 SNHLY and CDR2 FYNNEI. CDR3 length: 15 residues. The V and J ends lost 6 bases and 1 base, in that order; junction bases with no gene match: 6. CDR3 amino acids: CASSERDRVQETQYF. DNA of the CDR3: TGTGCCAGCAGCGAGAGGGACAGGGTCCAAGAGACCCAGTACTTC.

This chain links TRBV3-1 (or the pseudogene TRBV3-2) with TRBJ1-3; 8 positions agree with TRBD1. V lost 4 bases and J lost 2; bases outside the gene matches: 7. The CDR3 length is 16 residues. The V gene's germline CDR1 is LGHDT and CDR2 YNNKEL (reference sequence). In DNA form, the CDR3 reads TGTGCCAGCAGCCTACGGACAGGGAACGCTGGAAACACCATATATTTT. It translates to CASSLRTGNAGNTIYF.

This chain connects TRBV3-1 (or the pseudogene TRBV3-2) to TRBJ1-3; no reliable D call. Trimming cost V 4 bases and J 5 bases, with 21 bases left between them. Germline values: CDR1 LGHDT, CDR2 YNNKEL (reference sequence). CDR3 length: 17 amino acids. CDR3 region: CASSPSIIQIGRNTIYF. CDR3 coding DNA: TGTGCCAGCAGCCCCTCTATAATCCAAATCGGGAGAAACACCATATATTTT.

The chain links TRBV6-4 to TRBJ1-6; D remains unclear. This CDR3 has 13 amino acids. The V gene's germline CDR1 is MRHNA and CDR2 SNTAGT. V was clipped by 7 bases and J by 14 bases, with 18 bases between them. The CDR3 loop is CASMSLDGGTLHF. The CDR3 region has the DNA TGTGCCAGCATGAGCCTCGATGGAGGTACCCTCCACTTT.

This clone is a singleton in its sample. Since a much larger clone is just one base distant, this may be a read error. The chain links TRBV28 to TRBJ1-2; TRBD1 matches at 7 bases. The CDR3 sequence is 13 residues long. Germline CDR1 is MDHEN and CDR2 is SYDVKM. V was pared by 6 bases and J by 3 bases, with 4 bases of the junction left unmatched. CDR3: CASRTGADYGYTF. The CDR3 coding sequence is TGTGCCAGCAGAACAGGGGCGGACTATGGCTACACCTTC.

Only one count was recorded for this clone. V and J are TRBV2 and TRBJ1-1; a weak D match, TRBD1 (5 bases). Germline CDR1 reads SNHLY; CDR2 reads FYNNEI. The CDR3 length is 13 residues. V shed 5 bases and J shed 7 bases, with 14 bases lying between them. The CDR3, as DNA: TGTGCCAGCAGTACTGGGGCGGTCTTTGAAGCTTTCTTT. Residues: CASSTGAVFEAFF.

The chain employs TRBV6-4 and TRBJ1-6; D remains unclear. The CDR3 contains 17 residues. Germline CDR1 MRHNA, CDR2 SNTAGT. Between the trimmed V and J ends, which lost 2 bases and 3 bases, there was a span of 14 bases. As DNA, the CDR3 is TGTGCCAGCAGTGACCTCCCCGCAGGAAACTATAATTCACCCCTCCACTTT. It specifies CASSDLPAGNYNSPLHF.

This chain links TRBV4-1 with TRBJ1-2; no clear D. From germline, CDR1 is MGHRA and CDR2 YSYEKL. V lost 1 base and J lost 3, with 15 bases in between. The CDR3 sequence is 16 residues long. The CDR3 bases are TGCGCCAGCAGCCAAGTCGAGAGGGCAATAGACTATGGCTACACCTTC. As protein: CASSQVERAIDYGYTF.

V is TRBV19 and J is TRBJ1-5; tentatively, D is TRBD1 (6 bases). The V and J ends lost 7 bases and 3 bases respectively, with 16 bases between them. The germline V gene encodes CDR1 LNHDA and CDR2 SQIVND (reference sequence). The CDR3 runs 15 residues. The CDR3 DNA reads as TGTGCCAGTAATAACCGTGGGGGCTCCAATCAGCCCCAGCATTTT. Translated: CASNNRGGSNQPQHF. The full variable domain, in which reference TRBV19 and TRBJ1-5 provide the parts outside the CDR3, is DGGITQSPKYLFRKEGQNVTLSCEQNLNHDAMYWYRQDPGQGLRLIYYSQIVNDFQKGDIAEGYSVSREKKESFPLTVTSAQKNPTAFYLCASNNRGGSNQPQHFGDGTRLSIL.

The chain couples TRBV5-4 to TRBJ2-2; TRBD2 matches at 10 bases. The CDR3 totals 17 residues. Germline V gene data show CDR1 as SGHNT and CDR2 as YYREEE (reference sequence). J gave up 5 bases and V 4 bases, and 11 bases lay outside the gene matches. CDR3 sequence reads: CASSQALGSGGTGELFF. Written as DNA, the CDR3 is TGTGCCAGCAGCCAGGCGTTGGGTAGCGGGGGGACCGGGGAGCTGTTTTTT.

The chain employs TRBV30 and TRBJ2-7; 11 nucleotides agree with TRBD2. The CDR3 loop spans 11 amino acids. The germline gives CDR1 GTSNPN, CDR2 SVGIG (reference sequence). V trimming: 2 bases; J trimming: 12 bases; junction bases outside the gene matches: 3. This chain's CDR3 is CAWSLAGGRYF. CDR3 nucleotides: TGTGCCTGGAGTCTAGCGGGGGGTCGGTACTTC.

This clone was picked up one time. The chain carries TRBV10-3 and TRBJ2-7; TRBD1 matches 7 bases. CDR1 is ENHRY and CDR2 is SYGVKD in the germline V gene. The length of the CDR3 is 14 residues. The trim removed 8 bases at V and 0 bases at J, leaving 7 bases unmatched. CDR3 in DNA: TGTGCCATCGCATCAGGGGGACACTCCTACGAGCAGTACTTC. This codes for CAIASGGHSYEQYF.

This chain links TRBV6-4 with TRBJ2-5; TRBD2 is a possible D gene (6 bases). This CDR3 comprises 15 residues. Trimming took 5 bases from V and 0 from J, leaving 13 bases between them. Germline CDR1 is MRHNA and CDR2 is SNTAGT. The CDR3 reads CASSPRTGDQETQYF. The CDR3 DNA follows: TGTGCCAGCAGTCCTCGGACGGGGGACCAAGAGACCCAGTACTTC.

The genes are TRBV4-1 and TRBJ2-2; 11 bases match TRBD1. Germline V gene data show CDR1 as MGHRA and CDR2 as YSYEKL. CDR3 length: 16 residues. V lost 6 bases, J lost 5 bases, and 8 bases stayed unmatched. Here the CDR3 DNA reads TGCGCCAGCAGTGGGGAGGACAGGGGGCATACCGGGGAGCTGTTTTTT. Protein product: CASSGEDRGHTGELFF.

The V call is TRBV7-9, the J call TRBJ1-4, with D perhaps matching TRBD1 (5 bases). Trimming pared 0 bases from V and 6 bases from J, leaving 11 bases between. The CDR3 is 15 amino acids. Germline V gene sequence: CDR1 SEHNR, CDR2 FQNEAQ (reference sequence). DNA for the CDR3: TGTGCCAGCAGCTTAGCTTTCCGGGGGTATGAAAAACTGTTTTTT. Translation: CASSLAFRGYEKLFF.

The chain carries TRBV3-1 (or the pseudogene TRBV3-2) and TRBJ2-1; 12 nucleotides match TRBD2. Looked up from germline, CDR1 is LGHDT and CDR2 is YNNKEL (reference sequence). V trimming: 6 bases; J trimming: 5 bases; junction bases outside the gene matches: 5. The CDR3 has 15 amino acids. CDR3: CASRSSGGAHNEQFF. CDR3 nucleotides: TGTGCCAGCAGATCTAGCGGGGGGGCCCACAATGAGCAGTTCTTC.